This T cell receptor (beta chain) is from a study of cytomegalovirus exposure and HLA in healthy donors. The study's findings and limits: CMV serostatus was the only recorded immune exposure for donors.

PCR primers comprised 60 Vbeta and 13 Jbeta primers. This table comes from immunoSEQ multiplex PCR, and its TCRdb copy is limited to in-frame clones, with some not included. The listing contains fewer than 150,000 clones. Concerning this clone itself: The antigen remains undetermined.

Sequencing was carried out using PBMCs. This TCR was sampled from a man in his forties in good health and CMV-seronegative.

The CDR3: CASSLIGGISEAFF. The CDR3 nucleotides are TGTGCCAGCAGCTTAATAGGGGGCATCTCTGAAGCTTTCTTT. V and J are TRBV7-3 and TRBJ1-1; 7 positions match TRBD1. V was clipped by 1 base and J by 6 bases; unmatched bases: 5. CDR1 and CDR2 (germline): SGHTA, FQGTGA. This CDR3 is 14 amino acids long.